Detailed here is one T cell receptor (beta chain). This table comes from immunoSEQ multiplex PCR, and its TCRdb copy is limited to in-frame clones, with some not included. The sample has some 62,000 clones, about 90% seen once. The V gene's germline CDR1 is LNHDA and CDR2 SQIVND (reference sequence). This CDR3 has 11 residues. Trimming took 6 bases from V and 3 from J, leaving 6 bases between them. This entry comes from a study of OX40 agonist ivuxolimab in advanced cancers. This rearrangement joins TRBV19 to TRBJ2-7; D remains unclear. This receptor was obtained from an adult with an advanced solid tumor such as melanoma, head and neck, liver or kidney cancer. Here the sequenced sample was CD4+ or CD8+ T cells sorted from blood, taken in a trial of the OX40 agonist ivuxolimab. DNA for the CDR3: TGTGCCAGTAGCGGCCTCTACGAGCAGTACTTC. Translation gives CASSGLYEQYF.